This TCR beta chain comes out of a study of blood T cell repertoires in COVID-19. Across the study: T cells, B-cell-depleted T cells, or PBMCs provided the cDNA or gDNA that served as material.

Original processing notes: Counts of nucleated cells, estimated from reference gene primer amplification, were obtained. Sequenced by immunoSEQ multiplex PCR; TCRdb stores in-frame clones only, minus some. V and J calls and clone size follow that table, whereas D and trimming were derived from the DNA. Among hundreds of thousands of clones, roughly 88% were seen once, and the ten largest hold 1.3% to 1.5%. The CDR3 totals 15 residues. V lost 6 bases and J lost 1, with 10 bases in between. Germline CDR1 is MNHEY and CDR2 is SVGAGI. The receptor was isolated from an elderly man with acute or convalescent COVID-19. This rearrangement joins TRBV6-5 to TRBJ2-6, with D perhaps matching TRBD2 (5 bases). Sequences were obtained from peripheral blood. The CDR3 region is CASRPGGSGANVLTF. The CDR3 DNA sequence: TGTGCCAGCAGGCCCGGCGGGTCTGGGGCCAACGTCCTGACTTTC.